One sample yielded the 17 T cell receptor beta chains listed below, sequenced in a study of CD8 T cells in Susac syndrome. Random hexamers primed reverse transcription of 0.5 to 1 ug RNA. TCRdb called the immunoSEQ multiplex PCR reads again in MiXCR, with one record for every CDR3 protein. Found here are roughly 200,000 distinct CDR3 sequences, 85% to 95% of them singletons; the top ten hold 0.095% to 0.12%. Sequenced sample: CD4+ T cells from PBMCs. The receptors shown here come from a human donor in good health.

J is TRBJ1-5 and V is TRBV4-1; no definite D call. This CDR3 comprises 17 residues. V gave up 4 bases and J gave up 2 bases, with 18 bases separating them. Germline CDR1 and CDR2: MGHRA and YSYEKL. The CDR3 DNA follows: TGCGCCAGCAGCCCTGATCTATCGGAAAATGGCAATCAGCCCCAGCATTTT. This codes for CASSPDLSENGNQPQHF.

The rearrangement uses TRBV3-1 and TRBJ2-3, with D perhaps matching TRBD1 or TRBD2 (5 bases each). The V end was cut by 1 base, the J end by 5 bases, with 13 bases between. Germline CDR1 LGHDT, CDR2 YNNKEL (reference sequence). The length of the CDR3 is 15 residues. In nucleotides, the CDR3 is TGTGCCAGCAGCCAAGCGGAGCGAGGGGTAGATACGCAGTATTTT. Encoded protein: CASSQAERGVDTQYF.

The chain combines TRBV29-1 with TRBJ1-1; 7 nucleotides align to TRBD1. This CDR3 spans 14 amino acids. Germline lookup yields CDR1 SQVTM and CDR2 ANQGSEA. V lost 6 bases, J lost 3 bases, and 10 bases stayed unmatched. The CDR3 loop is CSVVNRGTDTEAFF. CDR3 DNA sequence: TGCAGCGTCGTAAACAGGGGTACGGACACTGAAGCTTTCTTT.

The V call is TRBV12-3 or TRBV12-4, the J call TRBJ1-1, with D unresolved. The CDR3 spans 13 residues. V lost 7 bases, J lost 0 bases, and 9 bases lay in between. CDR3 DNA: TGTGCCAGCATTCTTAGGCTGAACACTGAAGCTTTCTTT. Encoded protein: CASILRLNTEAFF.

The chain has TRBV20-1 and TRBJ1-5; the D is unclear. The CDR3 sequence is 15 residues long. Trimming took 4 bases from V and 0 from J, leaving 13 bases between them. In germline, CDR1 is DFQATT, CDR2 SNEGSKA (reference sequence). The CDR3 spells CSAIRGPISNQPQHF. Here the CDR3 DNA reads TGCAGTGCTATCCGGGGTCCTATTAGCAATCAGCCCCAGCATTTT.

This clonotype turned up a few times. The chain links TRBV28 to TRBJ2-6; the D is unclear. The CDR3 spans 13 residues. V gave up 9 bases and J gave up 0 bases, with 6 bases separating them. Germline assignment: CDR1 MDHEN and CDR2 SYDVKM. CDR3 bases: TGTGCCAGTTTACCCTCTGGGGCCAACGTCCTGACTTTC. This codes for CASLPSGANVLTF.

This chain links TRBV3-1 with TRBJ1-4, with no clear D. CDR1 is LGHDT and CDR2 is YNNKEL in the germline V gene (reference sequence). This CDR3 spans 15 amino acids. V was shortened by 6 bases and J by 1 base, with 12 bases between the two germline ends. CDR3 residues: CASRPTEQTNEKLFF. The CDR3 DNA sequence: TGTGCCAGCAGGCCCACAGAGCAAACTAATGAAAAACTGTTTTTT.

The V call is TRBV28, the J call TRBJ2-1, with 13 bases that match TRBD2. Per the germline V gene, CDR1 is MDHEN and CDR2 is SYDVKM. The V segment lost 6 bases and the J segment 5 bases; nucleotides outside the gene matches: 1. The CDR3 sequence is 14 residues long. DNA for the CDR3: TGTGCCAGCAGCGGGACTAGCGGGGACAATGAGCAGTTCTTC. Its translation: CASSGTSGDNEQFF.

Concerning this clonotype: At one end the junction does not follow the germline gene, possibly because of a read error. V and J are TRBV29-1 and TRBJ2-7; D is possibly TRBD1 or TRBD2 (5 bases each). The germline V gene encodes CDR1 SQVTM and CDR2 ANQGSEA. CDR3 size: 13 residues. CDR3 region: CSVDSRRGDLREF. The CDR3 DNA reads as TGCAGCGTTGACTCCCGACGAGGGGACCTAAGGGAGTTC.

This sequence joins TRBV20-1 and TRBJ2-2; D is unresolved. Trimming took 0 bases from V and 5 from J, leaving 13 bases between them. The germline V gene encodes CDR1 DFQATT and CDR2 SNEGSKA (reference sequence). The CDR3 has 15 amino acids. The CDR3 sequence: CSARDLVPGTGELFF. DNA of the CDR3: TGCAGTGCTAGAGATCTGGTCCCCGGGACCGGGGAGCTGTTTTTT.

V and J are TRBV15 and TRBJ2-7; 9 nucleotides line up with TRBD1. The CDR3 extends over 15 amino acids. The germline gives CDR1 LNHNV, CDR2 YYDKDF (reference sequence). The junction had 4 bases not matched to a gene; V was cut back by 2 bases and J by 2 bases. This CDR3 is CATSRSGQGTYEQYF. CDR3 nucleotides: TGTGCCACCAGCAGATCGGGACAGGGAACCTACGAGCAGTACTTC.

The rearrangement joins TRBV20-1 to TRBJ1-2; D might be TRBD1 (5 bases). Trimming removed 5 bases from V and 7 bases from J, with 17 bases in between. Germline lookup yields CDR1 DFQATT and CDR2 SNEGSKA (reference sequence). The CDR3 runs 13 residues. The CDR3 nucleotides are TGCAGTGCTGGATCCGGGACTGCTATTGGCTACACCTTC. Translating gives CSAGSGTAIGYTF.

The V call is TRBV27, the J call TRBJ1-5; the match to TRBD1 covers 8 bases. The CDR3 extends over 14 amino acids. Germline-derived CDR1 and CDR2 are MNHEY and SMNVEV (reference sequence). V lost 8 bases and J lost 2; bases outside the gene matches: 5. CDR3 loop: CASFKTGGNQPQHF. CDR3 sequence (DNA): TGTGCCAGCTTTAAGACAGGGGGCAATCAGCCCCAGCATTTT.

The rearrangement links TRBV3-1 to TRBJ2-1; no reliable D call. V was trimmed by 1 base and J by 3 bases, leaving 19 bases between them. Per germline, CDR1 LGHDT and CDR2 YNNKEL (reference sequence). This CDR3 is built from 18 residues. This chain's CDR3 is CASSQGEALGQDYNEQFF. Written as DNA, the CDR3 is TGTGCCAGCAGCCAAGGCGAAGCCTTAGGTCAGGACTACAATGAGCAGTTCTTC.

The chain has TRBV14 and TRBJ2-3; D not resolved. This CDR3 comprises 15 residues. Per the germline V gene, CDR1 is SGHDN and CDR2 is FVKESK. V lost 0 bases and J 6 bases, leaving 13 bases between the germline ends. The CDR3 DNA is TGTGCCAGCAGCCAAGATTCGACGCAGGCGGATACGCAGTATTTT. Its translation: CASSQDSTQADTQYF.

The J gene is TRBJ1-1, the V gene TRBV20-1; possibly TRBD1 for D (6 bases). Per the germline V gene, CDR1 is DFQATT and CDR2 is SNEGSKA (reference sequence). Deletions cut 0 bases from V and 2 bases from J, with 10 bases between. The CDR3 is 14 residues long. CDR3 DNA: TGCAGTGCTAGAGATGACAGGTCCAACACTGAAGCTTTCTTT. Translation: CSARDDRSNTEAFF.

The chain couples TRBV29-1 to TRBJ2-5, with D hard to call. The CDR3 is made up of 13 amino acids. Germline CDR1 reads SQVTM; CDR2 reads ANQGSEA. V was clipped by 2 bases and J by 1 base, with 8 bases between them. CDR3: CSVEWQAQETQYF. CDR3 in DNA: TGCAGCGTTGAATGGCAGGCCCAAGAGACCCAGTACTTC.